A single sample gave rise to the 10 T cell receptor beta chains below, sequenced in a study of OX40 agonist ivuxolimab in advanced cancers. This table comes from immunoSEQ multiplex PCR, and its TCRdb copy is limited to in-frame clones, with some not included. The profile shows roughly 29,000 clones, approximately 88% of them singletons. Material: CD4+ or CD8+ T cells sorted from blood, obtained in a trial of the OX40 agonist ivuxolimab. Receptors originate from an adult with an advanced solid tumor such as melanoma, head and neck, liver or kidney cancer.

This sequence joins TRBV6-5 and TRBJ1-2; no reliable D call. Germline CDR1 and CDR2: MNHEY and SVGAGI. The CDR3 is 15 residues long. With 5 bases removed from V and 3 bases from J, the gap between germline ends came to 16 bases. The CDR3, as DNA: TGTGCCAGCAGTGCCCGGGCAGCGTATTACTATGGCTACACCTTC. As protein: CASSARAAYYYGYTF.

The chain couples TRBV7-2 to TRBJ2-3; 11 bases are a match to TRBD2. CDR1 and CDR2 (germline): SGHTA, FQGNSA. J gave up 5 bases and V 2 bases, and 12 bases lay outside the gene matches. The CDR3 sequence is 18 residues long. This chain's CDR3 is CASSLTQLSGGARDTQYF. In DNA, the CDR3 is TGTGCCAGCAGCTTAACCCAGCTTAGCGGGGGGGCCAGAGATACGCAGTATTTT.

The chain recombines TRBV25-1 with TRBJ1-1; 7 positions agree with TRBD1. V lost 8 bases, J lost 6 bases, and 12 bases stayed unmatched. The germline V gene encodes CDR1 MGHDK and CDR2 SYGVNS. This CDR3 is built from 14 residues. DNA of the CDR3: TGTGCCAGCTCTATTTCCCACGGGACAGCTGAAGCTTTCTTT. As protein: CASSISHGTAEAFF.

On this clone: Relative to the germline gene, one junction end is altered; a read error may explain this. The rearrangement joins TRBV6-1 to TRBJ2-3, with 8 bases aligning to TRBD1. Germline assignment: CDR1 MNHNS and CDR2 SASEGT. The CDR3 loop spans 11 amino acids. CDR3: CASSDGQGVLF. CDR3 coding DNA: TGTGCCAGCAGTGATGGACAGGGAGTCCTTTTT.

The chain combines TRBV19 with TRBJ2-2; a weak D match, TRBD2 (6 bases). Trimming shortened V by 8 bases and J by 3 bases, and 10 bases separated the two germline ends. CDR1 is LNHDA and CDR2 is SQIVND in the germline V gene (reference sequence). This CDR3 has 13 residues. Here the CDR3 DNA reads TGTGCCAGTCGCGGGGTGGACACCGGGGAGCTGTTTTTT. Protein: CASRGVDTGELFF.

V usage is TRBV7-9 and J usage is TRBJ2-7, with D perhaps matching TRBD1 (7 bases). The CDR3 totals 16 residues. Germline CDR1 is SEHNR and CDR2 is FQNEAQ (reference sequence). Trimming removed 2 bases from V and 2 bases from J, with 16 bases in between. The CDR3 reads CASSLSRQGGTYEQYF. CDR3 coding DNA: TGTGCCAGCAGCTTATCCCGGCAGGGGGGTACCTACGAGCAGTACTTC.

The chain combines TRBV21-1 with TRBJ2-3; TRBD1, the table's D call, lacks a check against the DNA. TRBV21-1 is termed a pseudogene. The CDR3 spans 20 residues. CDR3 residues: CASSKGGAVQGARKTDTQYF. CDR3 sequence (DNA): TGTGCCAGCAGCAAAGGAGGGGCGGTACAGGGGGCACGGAAAACAGATACGCAGTATTTT.

The DNA of the CDR3 is TGCGCCAGCAGCCAAATGGGGGCTGGCAATCAGCCCCAGCATTTT. Translating gives CASSQMGAGNQPQHF. The chain carries TRBV4-1 and TRBJ1-5; D is perhaps TRBD1 (6 bases). The CDR3 has 15 residues. From germline, CDR1 is MGHRA and CDR2 YSYEKL. Trimming pared 2 bases from V and 2 bases from J, leaving 10 bases between.

The chain combines TRBV7-3 with TRBJ2-1; 8 nucleotides line up with TRBD2. The CDR3 has 13 amino acids. V was clipped by 4 bases and J by 10 bases; unmatched bases: 6. Germline loops: CDR1 SGHTA, CDR2 FQGTGA. CDR3 sequence reads: CASSSGLAGEQFF. The DNA for the CDR3 is TGTGCCAGCAGCTCTGGACTAGCTGGCGAGCAGTTCTTC.

V usage is TRBV14 and J usage is TRBJ2-7; D is possibly TRBD1 (6 bases). The germline V and J ends were trimmed by 4 bases and 3 bases, with 13 bases remaining between them. The CDR3 contains 14 residues. From germline, CDR1 is SGHDN and CDR2 FVKESK. The CDR3 loop reads CASSPGHPIYEQYF. In nucleotides, the CDR3 is TGTGCCAGCAGCCCGGGACATCCCATCTACGAGCAGTACTTC.